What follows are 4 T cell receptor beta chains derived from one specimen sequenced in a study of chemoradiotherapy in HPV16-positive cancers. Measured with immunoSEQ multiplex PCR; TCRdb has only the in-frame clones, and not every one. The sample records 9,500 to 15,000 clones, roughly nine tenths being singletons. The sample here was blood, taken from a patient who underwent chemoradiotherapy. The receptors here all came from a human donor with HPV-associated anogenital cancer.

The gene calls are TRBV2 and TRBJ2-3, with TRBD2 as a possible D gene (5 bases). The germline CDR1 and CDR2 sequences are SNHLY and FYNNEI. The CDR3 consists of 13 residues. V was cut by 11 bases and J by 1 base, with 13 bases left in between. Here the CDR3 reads CAGNIGGTDTQYF. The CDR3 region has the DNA TGTGCCGGAAATATCGGGGGCACAGATACGCAGTATTTT.

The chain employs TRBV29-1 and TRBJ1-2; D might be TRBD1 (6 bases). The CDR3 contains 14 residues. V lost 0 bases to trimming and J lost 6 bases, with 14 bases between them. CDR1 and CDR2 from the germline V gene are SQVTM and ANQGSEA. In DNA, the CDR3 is TGCAGCGTTGAAGATCTCCGGGGGGCGAATGGCTACACCTTC. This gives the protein CSVEDLRGANGYTF. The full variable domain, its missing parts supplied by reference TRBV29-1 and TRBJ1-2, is SAVISQKPSRDICQRGTSLTIQCQVDSQVTMMFWYRQQPGQSLTLIATANQGSEATYESGFVIDKFPISRPNLTFSTLTVSNMSPEDSSIYLCSVEDLRGANGYTFGSGTRLTVV.

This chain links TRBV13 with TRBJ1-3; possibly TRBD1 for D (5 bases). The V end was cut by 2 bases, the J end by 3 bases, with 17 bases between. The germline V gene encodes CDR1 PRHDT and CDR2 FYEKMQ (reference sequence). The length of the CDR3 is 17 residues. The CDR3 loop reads CASSLSKGPFGGNTIYF. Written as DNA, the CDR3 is TGTGCCAGCAGCTTATCTAAGGGGCCCTTTGGTGGAAACACCATATATTTT.

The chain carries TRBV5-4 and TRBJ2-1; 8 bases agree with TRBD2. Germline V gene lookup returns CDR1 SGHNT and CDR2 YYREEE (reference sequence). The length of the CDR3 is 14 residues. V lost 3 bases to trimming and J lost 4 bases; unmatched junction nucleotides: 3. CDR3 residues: CASSSGTSYNEQFF. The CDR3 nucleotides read TGTGCCAGCAGCTCCGGGACTAGTTACAATGAGCAGTTCTTC.